The TCR beta chain under discussion was sequenced for a study of cytomegalovirus exposure and HLA in healthy donors. Study findings and constraints: The authors later found HLA-associated TCR beta chains more clonally expanded than equally common others. Most of the TCR beta V segments (in an earlier analysis) were productive either about 90% or about 30% of the time.

The study ran its PCR with 60 Vbeta and 13 Jbeta primers. The table came from immunoSEQ multiplex PCR; TCRdb's copy has only in-frame clones and leaves some out. The table shows about 180,000 clones, with around 82% occurring only once. The V gene's germline CDR1 is SNHLY and CDR2 FYNNEI. V was trimmed by 7 bases and J by 6 bases, leaving 18 bases between them. CDR3 length: 14 amino acids. This clone was detected only a few times. Its antigen is currently unknown. The clonotype was recovered from a boy younger than 10 in good health and CMV-seronegative. The source material was PBMCs. The rearrangement links TRBV2 to TRBJ1-1; D gene unclear. CDR3 residues: CASTSVRVGAEAFF. In DNA form, the CDR3 reads TGTGCCAGCACTAGTGTCCGGGTCGGGGCTGAAGCTTTCTTT.